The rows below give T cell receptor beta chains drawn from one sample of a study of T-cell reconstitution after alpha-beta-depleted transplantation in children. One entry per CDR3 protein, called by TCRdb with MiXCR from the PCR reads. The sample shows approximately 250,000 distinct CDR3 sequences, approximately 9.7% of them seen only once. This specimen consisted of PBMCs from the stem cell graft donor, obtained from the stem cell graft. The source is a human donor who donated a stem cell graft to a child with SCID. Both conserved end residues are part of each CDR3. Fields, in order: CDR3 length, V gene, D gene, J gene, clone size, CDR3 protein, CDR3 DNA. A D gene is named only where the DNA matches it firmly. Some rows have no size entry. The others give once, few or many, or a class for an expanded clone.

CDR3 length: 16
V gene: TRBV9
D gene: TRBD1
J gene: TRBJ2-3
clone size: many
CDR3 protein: CASSVGGRGFPDTQYF
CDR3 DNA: TGTGCCAGCAGCGTTGGGGGCAGGGGGTTCCCAGATACGCAGTATTTT

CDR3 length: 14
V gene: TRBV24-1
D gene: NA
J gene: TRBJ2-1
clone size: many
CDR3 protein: CATQGGGAINEQFF
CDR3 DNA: TGTGCCACCCAAGGGGGTGGGGCTATCAATGAGCAGTTCTTC

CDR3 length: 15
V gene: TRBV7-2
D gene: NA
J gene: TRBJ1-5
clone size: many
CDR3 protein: CASSQESGYNQPQHF
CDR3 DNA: TGTGCCAGCAGCCAGGAGTCAGGGTACAATCAGCCCCAGCATTTT

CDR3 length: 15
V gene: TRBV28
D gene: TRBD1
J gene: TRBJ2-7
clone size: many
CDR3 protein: CASSMTGDPSYEQYF
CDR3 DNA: TGTGCCAGCAGCATGACAGGGGATCCCTCCTACGAGCAGTACTTC

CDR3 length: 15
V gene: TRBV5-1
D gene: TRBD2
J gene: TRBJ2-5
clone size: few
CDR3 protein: CASSSSGGPQETQYF
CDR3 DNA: TGCGCCAGCAGCTCTAGCGGGGGGCCCCAAGAGACCCAGTACTTC

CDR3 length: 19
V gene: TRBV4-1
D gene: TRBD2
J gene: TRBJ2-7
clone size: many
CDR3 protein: CASSPWRGTSGMDSYEQYF
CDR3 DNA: TGCGCCAGCAGCCCCTGGAGAGGGACTAGCGGGATGGACTCCTACGAGCAGTACTTC

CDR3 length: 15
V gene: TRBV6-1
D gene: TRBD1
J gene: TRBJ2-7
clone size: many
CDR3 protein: CASSQTGQTLYEQYF
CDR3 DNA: TGTGCCAGCAGTCAAACGGGACAGACCTTATACGAGCAGTACTTC

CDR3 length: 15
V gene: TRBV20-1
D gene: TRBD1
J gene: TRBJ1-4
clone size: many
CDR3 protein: CSARDSRTGDEKLFF
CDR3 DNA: TGCAGTGCTAGAGATAGCAGGACAGGGGATGAAAAACTGTTTTTT

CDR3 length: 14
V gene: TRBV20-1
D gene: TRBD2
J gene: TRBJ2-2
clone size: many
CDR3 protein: CSARGAGGPGELFF
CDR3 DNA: TGCAGTGCTAGAGGAGCGGGGGGCCCCGGGGAGCTGTTTTTT

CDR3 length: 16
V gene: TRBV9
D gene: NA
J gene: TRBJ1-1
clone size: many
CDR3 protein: CASSPLRSRAGTEAFF
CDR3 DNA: TGTGCCAGCAGCCCCTTGAGAAGCAGGGCGGGCACTGAAGCTTTCTTT

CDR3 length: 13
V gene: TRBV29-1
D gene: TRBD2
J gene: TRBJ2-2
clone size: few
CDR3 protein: CSGLSGGAEELFF
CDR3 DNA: TGCAGCGGACTTAGCGGGGGGGCCGAGGAGCTGTTTTTT

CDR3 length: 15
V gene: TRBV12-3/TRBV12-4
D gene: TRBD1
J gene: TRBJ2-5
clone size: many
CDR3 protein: CASSLGQGLRETQYF
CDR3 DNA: TGTGCCAGCAGTCTTGGACAGGGCCTCAGGGAGACCCAGTACTTC

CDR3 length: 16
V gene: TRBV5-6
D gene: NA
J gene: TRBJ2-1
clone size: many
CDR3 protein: CASSLGTELSYNEQFF
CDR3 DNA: TGTGCCAGCAGCTTGGGAACCGAACTCTCCTACAATGAGCAGTTCTTC

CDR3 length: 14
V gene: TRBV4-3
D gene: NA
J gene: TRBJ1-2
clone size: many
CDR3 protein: CASSQDGSLYGYTF
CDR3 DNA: TGCGCCAGCAGCCAAGATGGCAGTCTCTATGGCTACACCTTC

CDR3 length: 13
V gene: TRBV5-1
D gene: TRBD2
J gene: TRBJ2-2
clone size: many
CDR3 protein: CASIRGDTGELFF
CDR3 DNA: TGCGCCAGCATTCGGGGGGACACCGGGGAGCTGTTTTTT

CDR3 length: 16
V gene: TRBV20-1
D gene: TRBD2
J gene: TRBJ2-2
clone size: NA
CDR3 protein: CCARDMKRGNTGELFF
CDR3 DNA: TGCTGTGCTAGAGATATGAAGCGGGGCAACACCGGGGAGCTGTTTTTT

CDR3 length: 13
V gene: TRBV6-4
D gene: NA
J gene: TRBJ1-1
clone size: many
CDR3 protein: CASSKTGNTEAFF
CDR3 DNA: TGTGCCAGCAGTAAAACAGGGAACACTGAAGCTTTCTTT

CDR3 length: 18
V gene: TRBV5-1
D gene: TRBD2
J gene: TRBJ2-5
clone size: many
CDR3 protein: CASSLGGSKRGLQETQYF
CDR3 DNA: TGCGCCAGCAGCTTGGGAGGAAGTAAGCGGGGGCTTCAAGAGACCCAGTACTTC

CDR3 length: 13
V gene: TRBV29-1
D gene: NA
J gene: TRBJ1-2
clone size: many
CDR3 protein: CSVEGAEGLGYTF
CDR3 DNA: TGCAGCGTTGAAGGGGCCGAAGGTCTGGGCTACACCTTC

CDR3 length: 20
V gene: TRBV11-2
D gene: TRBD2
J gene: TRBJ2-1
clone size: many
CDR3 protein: CASSSPTLAGGLSRYNEQFF
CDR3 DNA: TGTGCCAGCAGCTCCCCCACACTAGCGGGGGGGCTTTCCAGGTACAATGAGCAGTTCTTC

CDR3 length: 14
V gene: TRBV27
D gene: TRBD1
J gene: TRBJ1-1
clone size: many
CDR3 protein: CASSLTGSNTEAFF
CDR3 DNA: TGTGCCAGCAGCTTGACAGGGTCCAACACTGAAGCTTTCTTT

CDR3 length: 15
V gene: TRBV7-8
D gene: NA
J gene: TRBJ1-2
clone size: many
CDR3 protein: CASSLTREWVGGYTF
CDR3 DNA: TGTGCCAGCAGCTTAACCAGGGAATGGGTCGGAGGCTACACCTTC

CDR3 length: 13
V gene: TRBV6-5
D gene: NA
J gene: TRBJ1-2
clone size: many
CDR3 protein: CASSSGTSYGYTF
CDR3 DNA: TGTGCCAGCAGTTCCGGGACCTCATATGGCTACACCTTC

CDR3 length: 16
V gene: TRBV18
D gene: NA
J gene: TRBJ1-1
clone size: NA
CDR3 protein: CASPIWGGAANTEAFF
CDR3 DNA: TGTGCCAGCCCAATATGGGGTGGGGCGGCGAACACTGAAGCTTTCTTT

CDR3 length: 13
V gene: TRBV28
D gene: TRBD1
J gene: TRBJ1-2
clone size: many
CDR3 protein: CASSLQGGYGYTF
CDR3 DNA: TGTGCCAGCAGTTTACAGGGGGGATATGGCTACACCTTC

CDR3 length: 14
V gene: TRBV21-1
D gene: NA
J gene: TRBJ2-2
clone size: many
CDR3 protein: CASSKTGQTGELFF
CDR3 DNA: TGTGCCAGCAGCAAGACAGGTCAGACCGGGGAGCTGTTTTTT

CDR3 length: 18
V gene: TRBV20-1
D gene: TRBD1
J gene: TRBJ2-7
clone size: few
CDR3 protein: CSARVARTSKTGVGEQYF
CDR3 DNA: TGCAGTGCTAGAGTCGCCCGAACTTCCAAGACAGGGGTAGGCGAGCAGTACTTC

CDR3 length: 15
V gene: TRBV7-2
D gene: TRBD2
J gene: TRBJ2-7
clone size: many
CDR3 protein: CASGRPGLGRYEQYF
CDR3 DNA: TGTGCCAGCGGACGTCCAGGACTAGGACGCTACGAGCAGTACTTC

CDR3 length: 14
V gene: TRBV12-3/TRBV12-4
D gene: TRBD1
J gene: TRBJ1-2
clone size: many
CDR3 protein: CASNRQGVSYGYTF
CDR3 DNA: TGTGCCAGCAATAGACAGGGGGTTAGCTATGGCTACACCTTC

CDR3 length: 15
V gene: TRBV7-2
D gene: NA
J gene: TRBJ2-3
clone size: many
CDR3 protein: CASSRRDGGTDTQYF
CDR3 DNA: TGTGCCAGCAGCCGACGGGACGGAGGCACAGATACGCAGTATTTT

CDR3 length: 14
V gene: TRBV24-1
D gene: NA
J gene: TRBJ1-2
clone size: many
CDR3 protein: CATSGPGAGYGYTF
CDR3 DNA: TGTGCCACCAGTGGCCCCGGGGCAGGCTACGGCTACACCTTC

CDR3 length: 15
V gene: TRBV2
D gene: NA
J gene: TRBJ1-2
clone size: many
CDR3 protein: CASSVVGGPLYGYTF
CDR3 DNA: TGTGCCAGCAGTGTCGTGGGGGGCCCTCTCTATGGCTACACCTTC